A single T cell receptor (beta chain) is shown here with its context. The assay was immunoSEQ multiplex PCR, and TCRdb's table has in-frame clones only and misses some. This sample has a few hundred thousand clones, with around 91% found just once. The data stem from a study of blood T cell repertoires in COVID-19. For the study at large: Material from acute and convalescent COVID-19 was sourced from the United States, Italy and Spain. From T cells, B-cell-depleted T cells, or PBMCs came the material, which was cDNA or gDNA.

Looked up from germline, CDR1 is MNHEY and CDR2 is SVGEGT. The CDR3 extends over 15 amino acids. After removal of 6 bases from V and 6 bases from J, the junction contained 13 bases not matched to a gene. Each participant's cohort was designated according to participant-reported clinical history. This clonotype originated in a woman under 30 with acute COVID-19. What was sequenced was PBMCs or T cells enriched from blood (not recorded which). The chain couples TRBV6-2 or TRBV6-3 to TRBJ2-7; TRBD1 matches at 8 bases. The CDR3 DNA follows: TGTGCCAGCAGCCCCGGACAGGGAATGTCGGTCGAGCAGTACTTC. Residues: CASSPGQGMSVEQYF.